The source of this TCR beta chain is a study of T-cell memory formation after mild COVID-19 (dated by TCRdb to the early 2020s). For context, the study as a whole: TCR sequence clusters from the two donors were largely donor specific. Two young, previously healthy adult volunteers, one female and one male, were included in the cohort. In two donors, T-cell clones that expanded and contracted after mild COVID-19 were followed by sequencing TCRalpha and TCRbeta repertoires longitudinally.

This clonotype was seen a few times. Its cognate antigen has yet to be identified. No much larger clonotype is one base removed from it; base qualities were not supplied. Results and caveats for the whole study, not just this receptor: From day 15 to 85, contracting clones showed balanced CD4/CD8 phenotypes, whereas a second wave of clones that expanded from day 15 to 37 leaned towards CD4+. Some responding clones were detected in pre-infection memory, suggesting pre-existing cross-reactive memory T cells joined the SARS-CoV-2 response. SARS-CoV-2 specificity of the second-wave clones peaking on day 37 was not confirmed. Contracting CD4+ clones were located mainly in the CM and EM memory subsets, whereas CD8+ clones were found to be enriched in EMRA. Only two mild cases were covered by the study, and larger cohorts that include severe cases with pre-infection samples were considered necessary.

The listed sequencing device is Illumina NovaSeq 6000. TCRalpha and TCRbeta cDNA libraries were constructed by 5'RACE with constant-segment primers, with sample barcodes and unique molecular identifiers being introduced. Trizol reagent was used to extract RNA from every sample. The libraries were amplified in two PCR steps, and the second step added a second sample barcode and Illumina TruSeq adapters. Sequencing of the libraries was done on an Illumina NovaSeq, producing 2 x 150 bp paired-end reads. Processing in the source paper ran as follows. With migec v1.2.7, reads were demultiplexed and then collapsed into UMI-guided consensus sequences. Using mixcr v2.1.11, the UMI consensuses were aligned to TRA and TRB V and J templates and assembled into clonotypes. Clonotypes were classified as expanded or contracted when called significant by both edgeR and NoisET, with noise models trained on biological replicates. For edgeR calls, the cutoffs were a false discovery rate-adjusted p below 0.01 and a log2 fold-change threshold of 1. As an exploratory analysis of dynamics, PCA with hierarchical clustering was applied to max-normalized trajectories of the 1000 most abundant clonotypes. Separately sequenced CD4+ and CD8+ repertoires were used to assign the CD4 or CD8 phenotype of responding clones. TCRdb trimmed the raw reads at Q25, called clones with MiXCR and kept productive beta chains. Every CDR3 protein is listed once, alongside the most common genes and DNA of its rows. TCRdb, rather than the study authors, made the V and J calls. Present in this sample are roughly 200,000 distinct CDR3 sequences, about a sixth of which were seen just once. The ten biggest clones cover about 2.4% of the sample.

Ficoll-Paque density gradient centrifugation was used to isolate PBMCs. Sequenced material: PBMCs or a T cell subset sorted from them (not recorded which). The TCR was taken from an adult woman who had mild COVID-19 (a few samples of this study predate the infection). The sample titles of this study are shuffled in the database, so cell type and time point are left out; the donor was told from shared clones.

The DNA reads TGTGCCACCAGTGACCAGGGGCAAGAGACCCAGTACTTC. Its coded protein is CATSDQGQETQYF. The chain links TRBV24-1 with TRBJ2-5; TRBD1 is a possible D gene, resting on 6 matching bases. Per the germline V gene, KGHDR is the CDR1 and SFDVKD is the CDR2. Including cysteine and phenylalanine, the CDR3 has 13 amino acids. Only CDR3 DNA remains: 39 bases, in frame from the first base. V sheds 4 bases and J sheds 2 bases, leaving 7 bases between their ends.